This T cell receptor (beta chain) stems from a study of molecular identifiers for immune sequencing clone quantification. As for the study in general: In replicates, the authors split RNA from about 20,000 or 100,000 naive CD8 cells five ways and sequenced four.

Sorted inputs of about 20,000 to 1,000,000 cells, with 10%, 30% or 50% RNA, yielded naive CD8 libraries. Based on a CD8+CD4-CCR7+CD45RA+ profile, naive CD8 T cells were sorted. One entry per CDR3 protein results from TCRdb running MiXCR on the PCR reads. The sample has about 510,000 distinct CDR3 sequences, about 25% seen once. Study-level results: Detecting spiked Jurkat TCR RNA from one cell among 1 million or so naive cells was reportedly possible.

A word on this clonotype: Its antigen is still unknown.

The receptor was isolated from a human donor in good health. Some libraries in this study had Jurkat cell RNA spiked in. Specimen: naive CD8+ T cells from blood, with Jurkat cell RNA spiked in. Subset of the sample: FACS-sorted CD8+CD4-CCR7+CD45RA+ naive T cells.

The CDR3 DNA reads as TGTGCCAGCAGCCAAGACCCCTACCAGGGACTACCGAACACAGATACGCAGTATTTT. Translation gives CASSQDPYQGLPNTDTQYF. This chain joins TRBV3-1 and TRBJ2-3; TRBD2 agrees at 7 bases. V lost 0 bases and J lost 2; bases outside the gene matches: 14. CDR3 length: 19 amino acids. CDR1 is LGHDT and CDR2 is YNNKEL in the germline V gene (reference sequence).